The 8 T cell receptor delta chains presented below share a single source sample, sequenced in a study of γδ T cells in repeated Plasmodium falciparum infection. TCRdb called clones anew from the multiplex PCR reads with CATT. In the table there are about 48,000 delta-chain clones, roughly 1.5% of which are singletons. Gammadelta T cells were flow-sorted from PBMC into Vgamma9/Vdelta2+ and Vdelta2-negative populations for bulk analysis. Material: gamma-delta T cells from blood. Every receptor here comes from a pool of human donors (malaria-infected and uninfected, not separated).

This clone was observed at least ten times. Different DNA sequences within this sample yield the same CDR3. V and J are TRDV1 and TRDJ1; the D gene is possibly TRDD3 (5 bases). V lost 5 bases and J 7 bases, leaving 23 bases between the germline ends. The germline gives CDR1 TSWWSYY, CDR2 QGS. The CDR3 sequence is 16 residues long. The CDR3 DNA is TGTGCTCTTGGGACGGTCCGGGATCTGGCCACAGGTAAACTCATCTTT. Its translation is CALGTVRDLATGKLIF.

In the case of this clone: The protein given by TCRdb reflects a much larger clone and differs at residue 8 from this DNA's translation, likely from a read error; the protein shown is the DNA's translation. This sequence joins TRDV2 and TRDJ1, with 8 bases matching TRDD3. The J gene is absent in TCRdb and was assigned here via DNA matching to germline. CDR3 length: 17 amino acids. Germline CDR1 and CDR2: GEAIGNYY and EKD. Trimming cost V 0 bases and J 0 bases; bases outside gene matches: 8. This chain's CDR3 is CACDTLAQGDNTDKLIF. The CDR3 DNA is TGTGCCTGTGACACCCTAGCCCAGGGGGATAACACCGATAAACTCATCTTT.

This clone appeared a few times. The protein TCRdb gives is from a much larger clone and does not agree with this DNA's translation at residue 21, likely a read error; the protein shown here comes from the DNA. CDR3 bases: TGTGCTCTTGGGGAACCTCGTTATGGGCTACTGGGGGATACGCCAATCCTATACACCGATGAACTCATCTTT. This gives the protein CALGEPRYGLLGDTPILYTDELIF. The chain combines TRDV1 with TRDJ1; TRDD3 agrees at 13 bases. The J gene, not given by TCRdb, was assigned here from a germline match of the nucleotide sequence. Looked up from germline, CDR1 is TSWWSYY and CDR2 is QGS. The CDR3 extends over 24 amino acids.

As regards this clone: The protein in TCRdb stems from a much larger clone and differs at residue 5 from this DNA's translation, likely a read error; here the protein is translated from the DNA. The genes are TRDV1 and TRDJ1, with 8 positions matching TRDD2. The J gene, absent from TCRdb, was called here by matching the DNA to germline. J gave up 4 bases and V 5 bases, and 9 bases lay outside the gene matches. This CDR3 has 15 residues. CDR1 and CDR2 from the germline V gene are TSWWSYY and QGS. CDR3 sequence: CALGKLPPSYDKLIF. CDR3 DNA sequence: TGTGCTCTTGGGAAGCTCCCTCCTTCCTACGATAAACTCATCTTT.

This clone was seen many times. Other DNA variants within this sample encode the same CDR3. This chain joins TRDV1 and TRDJ1; the match to TRDD3 covers 10 bases. CDR3 length: 16 residues. The V gene end was trimmed by 6 bases and the J gene end by 3 bases; junction bases not matched to a gene: 10. Germline-derived CDR1 and CDR2 are TSWWSYY and QGS. The CDR3 loop reads CALGPRGGYGPDKLIF. DNA of the CDR3: TGTGCTCTTGGACCCCGAGGGGGATACGGGCCCGATAAACTCATCTTT.

About this clone: The translation of this DNA and the TCRdb protein of a much larger clone differ at residue 10, probably owing to a read error; the protein shown here is translated from the DNA. The V and J genes are TRDV2 and TRDJ1; D is unresolved. The J gene, left out of TCRdb, was set here by checking the DNA against germline. Germline V lookup: CDR1 GEAIGNYY, CDR2 EKD. Trimming removed 3 bases at V and 1 base at J, with 17 bases between. The length of the CDR3 is 16 residues. The CDR3 DNA is TGTGCCTGTGACCCCCCGCGCACAGTGTCCACCGATAAACTCATCTTT. This sequence encodes CACDPPRTVSTDKLIF.

This clone appeared many times. The chain joins TRDV1 to TRDJ1, with 10 bases matching TRDD3. V gave up 1 base and J gave up 2 bases; unmatched junction bases: 10. Germline CDR1 and CDR2: TSWWSYY and QGS. There are 18 residues in the CDR3. The CDR3 loop is CALGERFQILGDTDKLIF. CDR3 DNA sequence: TGTGCTCTTGGGGAACGATTCCAAATACTGGGGGATACCGATAAACTCATCTTT.

This clone has ten or more counts. The rearrangement links TRDV1 to TRDJ1; TRDD3 aligns across 7 bases. Per germline, CDR1 TSWWSYY and CDR2 QGS. CDR3 length equals 19 residues. V gave up 4 bases and J gave up 4 bases; unmatched junction bases: 21. CDR3 loop: CALGVPIPGGGMRSDKLIF. In nucleotides, the CDR3 is TGTGCTCTTGGGGTACCAATTCCTGGGGGGGGGATGAGAAGCGATAAACTCATCTTT.